This TCR beta chain was sequenced for a study of T-cell reconstitution after alpha-beta-depleted transplantation in children (TCRdb year 2016). Concerning the study at large: Using TCR repertoire profiling, the study followed T-cell immune reconstitution in a quantitative way in children after TCRalphabeta/CD19-depleted allogeneic hematopoietic cell transplantation.

The CDR3 sequence holds 15 residues, the cysteine and phenylalanine included. Here the CDR3 DNA is all that survives: 45 bases in frame from base 1. The germline V gene supplies CDR1 SQVTM and CDR2 ANQGSEA. After removal of 3 bases from V and 3 bases from J, the junction retains 8 bases not matched to a gene. This clonotype was observed a few times. Its antigen is unknown. One base away there is no much larger clone; base qualities are not given. Libraries came from PCR. Sequencing was performed on an Illumina HiSeq 2500. To normalize quantification of the TCRbeta repertoire, the TCR libraries were built with molecular barcoding that relied on unique molecular identifiers. TCRdb itself trimmed the public reads at Q25 with fastp, ran MiXCR and retained productive beta chains. Every distinct CDR3 protein forms one entry, paired with its most common genes and DNA. A total of 490,000 or so distinct CDR3 sequences appear in this sample, around 13% of them only once. The ten top clones hold about 6% of the sample.

The chain joins TRBV29-1 to TRBJ2-3, with 8 bases in between that match TRBD1. This clonotype was obtained from a human donor who donated a stem cell graft to a child with combined immunodeficiency. Source: PBMCs from the stem cell graft donor, taken from the stem cell graft. The sequenced DNA: TGCAGCGTTGAGCGGACAGGGAGCCGTACAGATACGCAGTATTTT. Its protein product is CSVERTGSRTDTQYF.